Presented here are 2 T cell receptor beta chains from one specimen sequenced in a study of shared clonotypes between healthy human individuals (dated by TCRdb to between 2020 and 2021). For the CD8 naive samples, CD45RO-negative cells were positively selected for CCR7, yielding a CD45RA+CCR7+ population from which TemRA cells were excluded. The method was the immunoSEQ multiplex PCR assay. The clones in this table, taken by TCRdb from immuneACCESS, are in-frame only. Not every clone is retained; where verified, under half of the shortfall comes from an unresolved V gene, and the cause of the rest is unknown. The sample has some 2.1 million clones on record, about 93% of them singletons. Jointly, the top ten make up less than 2% of the sample. The sequenced sample was naive CD8+ T cells from PBMCs. The sample's cell subset or site, from its label and the paper: CD45RA+CCR7+. The receptors were sampled from a man aged 18 to 29 in good health. Some clones in this sample may be carry-over from other donors' samples.

This chain joins TRBV5-6 and TRBJ1-5, with D unclear. This CDR3 region has 16 residues. In germline, CDR1 is SGHDT, CDR2 YYEEEE. V lost 0 bases and J 2 bases, leaving 12 bases between the germline ends. This CDR3 reads CASSLERGEGNQPQHF. The CDR3 DNA reads as TGTGCCAGCAGCTTGGAGCGGGGTGAGGGCAATCAGCCCCAGCATTTT.

This rearrangement joins TRBV11-2 to TRBJ1-5; D gene ambiguous. The CDR3 extends over 15 amino acids. The germline V gene has CDR1 SGHAT and CDR2 FQNNGV. Trimming removed 1 base at V and 1 base at J, with 8 bases between. The CDR3 coding sequence is TGTGCCAGCAGCTTAGGGGCGGAGAGCAATCAGCCCCAGCATTTT. Amino acid sequence: CASSLGAESNQPQHF.